This T cell receptor beta chain was obtained from a study of cytomegalovirus exposure and HLA in healthy donors. General study findings and limits: In an earlier analysis, productive rearrangement rates for most beta V segments clustered near 87% or 30%. Usually a TCR sequence was rare, but some public TCRs were found in many donors.

PCR was performed using 60 Vbeta and 13 Jbeta primers. Sequenced by immunoSEQ multiplex PCR; TCRdb stores in-frame clones only, minus some. The sample holds tens of thousands of clones, roughly 64% seen once. Likely unrecorded immune exposures existed in these nominally healthy donors. Trimming removed 3 bases at V and 9 bases at J, with 12 bases between. Germline V lookup: CDR1 MDHEN, CDR2 SYDVKM. CDR3 length equals 14 residues. This clone was seen only once. Its antigen is as yet unknown. The rearrangement links TRBV28 to TRBJ1-6; D is unresolved. Sequenced material: PBMCs. This clonotype was obtained from a man under 40 in good health and CMV-seropositive. The CDR3 loop reads CASSFSGSSSPLHF. The CDR3 DNA reads as TGTGCCAGCAGTTTCTCAGGATCCAGTTCACCCCTCCACTTT.